These T cell receptor beta chains were read from a single sample in a study of blood T cell repertoires in COVID-19. Repertoires were generated with immunoSEQ multiplex PCR, while TCRdb's copy carries only in-frame clones and drops some. Among 200,000 to 250,000 clones listed, about 80% were seen once. Sequenced: PBMCs or T cells enriched from blood (not recorded which). Receptor source: a man aged 35-49 years who had recovered from COVID-19. Each CDR3 is given with its conserved first and last residue. The D gene is left open where the match is weak. Clone sizes are given selectively: once, few, many, or a class where the clone is expanded.

D gene: NA
J gene: TRBJ2-7
V gene: TRBV5-1
clone size: NA
CDR3 protein: CASSLSGGAYEQYF
CDR3 DNA: TGCGCCAGCAGCTTAAGCGGCGGCGCCTACGAGCAGTACTTC

D gene: NA
J gene: TRBJ2-6
V gene: TRBV6-5
clone size: NA
CDR3 protein: CASSLPGANVLTF
CDR3 DNA: TGTGCCAGCAGCCTCCCTGGGGCCAACGTCCTGACTTTC

D gene: TRBD1
J gene: TRBJ1-2
V gene: TRBV5-4
clone size: few
CDR3 protein: CASSDWTGNYGYTF
CDR3 DNA: TGTGCCAGCAGTGATTGGACAGGGAACTATGGCTACACCTTC

D gene: TRBD1
J gene: TRBJ1-1
V gene: TRBV15
clone size: NA
CDR3 protein: CATSRDPGGTEAFF
CDR3 DNA: TGTGCCACCAGCAGAGATCCAGGGGGGACTGAAGCTTTCTTT

D gene: TRBD2
J gene: TRBJ2-1
V gene: TRBV3-1/TRBV3-2
clone size: NA
CDR3 protein: CASSPYGGAYNEQFF
CDR3 DNA: TGTGCCAGCAGCCCCTACGGGGGGGCATACAATGAGCAGTTCTTC

D gene: NA
J gene: TRBJ2-1
V gene: TRBV18
clone size: once
CDR3 protein: CASSFNNEQFF
CDR3 DNA: TGTGCCAGCTCGTTTAACAATGAGCAGTTCTTC

D gene: NA
J gene: TRBJ2-7
V gene: TRBV28
clone size: NA
CDR3 protein: CASSLGGLLLEQYF
CDR3 DNA: TGTGCCAGCAGTTTAGGCGGCTTACTCTTGGAGCAGTACTTC

D gene: NA
J gene: TRBJ2-3
V gene: TRBV5-1
clone size: once
CDR3 protein: CASSSDPSGAVSTDTQYF
CDR3 DNA: TGCGCCAGCAGCTCCGACCCCAGCGGCGCGGTCTCCACAGATACGCAGTATTTT

D gene: NA
J gene: TRBJ2-2
V gene: TRBV18
clone size: NA
CDR3 protein: CASSPPPGVNTGELFF
CDR3 DNA: TGTGCCAGCTCACCACCCCCGGGAGTAAACACCGGGGAGCTGTTTTTT

D gene: NA
J gene: TRBJ1-2
V gene: TRBV4-1
clone size: NA
CDR3 protein: CASSQGRAYPYGYTF
CDR3 DNA: TGCGCCAGCAGCCAGGGGAGGGCCTACCCCTATGGCTACACCTTC

D gene: TRBD1
J gene: TRBJ2-2
V gene: TRBV28
clone size: few
CDR3 protein: CASRTGTGYAGELFF
CDR3 DNA: TGTGCCAGCAGGACCGGGACAGGGTATGCCGGGGAGCTGTTTTTT

D gene: TRBD1
J gene: TRBJ1-2
V gene: TRBV28
clone size: NA
CDR3 protein: CASSILQGANGYTF
CDR3 DNA: TGTGCCAGCAGTATATTACAGGGGGCAAATGGCTACACCTTC

D gene: TRBD1
J gene: TRBJ1-3
V gene: TRBV5-1
clone size: NA
CDR3 protein: CASSLEVRGSGNTIYF
CDR3 DNA: TGCGCCAGCAGCTTGGAAGTCAGGGGGTCTGGAAACACCATATATTTT

D gene: TRBD1
J gene: TRBJ2-7
V gene: TRBV7-2
clone size: NA
CDR3 protein: CASSLGWDRGYEQYF
CDR3 DNA: TGTGCCAGCAGCCTAGGGTGGGACAGGGGGTACGAGCAGTACTTC

D gene: NA
J gene: TRBJ1-2
V gene: TRBV30
clone size: NA
CDR3 protein: CAWSVDSPGYGYTF
CDR3 DNA: TGTGCCTGGAGTGTAGATTCCCCGGGGTACGGCTACACCTTC

D gene: TRBD1
J gene: TRBJ1-1
V gene: TRBV5-1
clone size: NA
CDR3 protein: CASSLQGAVTEAFF
CDR3 DNA: TGCGCCAGCAGCTTACAGGGGGCCGTGACTGAAGCTTTCTTT

D gene: NA
J gene: TRBJ1-4
V gene: TRBV7-8
clone size: NA
CDR3 protein: CASSLDSQNEKLFF
CDR3 DNA: TGTGCCAGCAGCTTGGACAGTCAGAATGAAAAACTGTTTTTT

D gene: TRBD1
J gene: TRBJ2-1
V gene: TRBV5-1
clone size: once
CDR3 protein: CASSLRDRAANEQFF
CDR3 DNA: TGCGCCAGCAGCCTACGGGACAGGGCGGCCAATGAGCAGTTCTTC

D gene: NA
J gene: TRBJ1-1
V gene: TRBV7-9
clone size: NA
CDR3 protein: CASSLVPGTEAFF
CDR3 DNA: TGTGCCAGCAGCTTAGTGCCGGGGACAGAAGCTTTCTTT

D gene: NA
J gene: TRBJ2-3
V gene: TRBV9
clone size: NA
CDR3 protein: CASSGRESSTDTQYF
CDR3 DNA: TGTGCCAGCAGCGGCCGAGAGTCAAGCACAGATACGCAGTATTTT